This T cell receptor beta chain originates from a study of spatial heterogeneity in lung cancer. Regarding the study as a whole: Counts of expanded intratumoral alpha and beta TCRs tracked tumor mutation counts.

The table lists this clonotype with many counts. Its target is unknown. The CDR3 totals 8 residues. Germline CDR1 and CDR2: MNHEY and SMNVEV (reference sequence). Time point: sample taken at primary tumor resection. Whole RNA obtained from tumor, nontumor lung or frozen PBMC underwent sequencing without sorting. TCRdb re-derived calls from the 5' RACE reads in MiXCR, one entry per CDR3 protein. This sample has 7,500 to 10,000 distinct CDR3 sequences, with roughly an eighth found just once. This sequence joins TRBV27 and TRBJ2-3; D not resolved. Sequences were derived from lung tumor tissue, sampled at surgery. The clonotype was recovered from a male donor with early-stage non-small cell lung cancer. This chain's CDR3 is CAVDTQYF. In nucleotides, the CDR3 is TGTGCGGTAGATACGCAGTATTTT.